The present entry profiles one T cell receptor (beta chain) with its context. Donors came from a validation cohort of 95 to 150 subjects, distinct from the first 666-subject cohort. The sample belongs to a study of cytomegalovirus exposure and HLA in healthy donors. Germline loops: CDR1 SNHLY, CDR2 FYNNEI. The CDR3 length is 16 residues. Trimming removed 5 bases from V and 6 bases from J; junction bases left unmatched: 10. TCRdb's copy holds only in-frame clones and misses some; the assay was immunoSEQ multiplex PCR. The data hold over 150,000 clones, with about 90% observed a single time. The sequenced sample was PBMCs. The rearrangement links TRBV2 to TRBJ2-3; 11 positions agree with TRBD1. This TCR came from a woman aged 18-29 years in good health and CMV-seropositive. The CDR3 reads CASSLGQGAMADTQYF. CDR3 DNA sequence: TGTGCCAGCAGTCTCGGACAGGGGGCAATGGCGGATACGCAGTATTTT.